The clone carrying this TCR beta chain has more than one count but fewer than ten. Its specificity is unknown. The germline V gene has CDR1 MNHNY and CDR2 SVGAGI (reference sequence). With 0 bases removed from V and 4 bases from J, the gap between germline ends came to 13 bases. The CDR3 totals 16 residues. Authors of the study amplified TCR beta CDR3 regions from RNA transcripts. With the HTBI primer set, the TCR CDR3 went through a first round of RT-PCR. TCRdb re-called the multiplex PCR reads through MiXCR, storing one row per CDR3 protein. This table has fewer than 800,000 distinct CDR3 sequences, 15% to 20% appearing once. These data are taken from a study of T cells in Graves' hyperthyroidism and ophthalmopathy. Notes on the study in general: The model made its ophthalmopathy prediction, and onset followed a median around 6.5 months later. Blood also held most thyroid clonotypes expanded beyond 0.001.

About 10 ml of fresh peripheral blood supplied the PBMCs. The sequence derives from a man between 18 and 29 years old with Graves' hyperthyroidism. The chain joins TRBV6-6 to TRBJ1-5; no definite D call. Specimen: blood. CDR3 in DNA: TGTGCCAGCAGTTACTCAGGGCCAGGAACTAATCAGCCCCAGCATTTT. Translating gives CASSYSGPGTNQPQHF.